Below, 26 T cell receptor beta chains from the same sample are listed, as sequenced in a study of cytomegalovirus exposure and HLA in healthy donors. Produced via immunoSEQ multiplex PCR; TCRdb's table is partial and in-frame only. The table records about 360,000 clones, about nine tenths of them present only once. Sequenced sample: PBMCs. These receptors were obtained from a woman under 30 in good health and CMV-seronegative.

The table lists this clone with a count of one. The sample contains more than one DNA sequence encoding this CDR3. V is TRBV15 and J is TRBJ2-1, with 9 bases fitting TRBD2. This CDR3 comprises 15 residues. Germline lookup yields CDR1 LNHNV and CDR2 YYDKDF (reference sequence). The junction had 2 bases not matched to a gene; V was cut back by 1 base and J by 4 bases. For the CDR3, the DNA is TGTGCCACCAGCAGAGTGGCGGGGGGGTACAATGAGCAGTTCTTC. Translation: CATSRVAGGYNEQFF.

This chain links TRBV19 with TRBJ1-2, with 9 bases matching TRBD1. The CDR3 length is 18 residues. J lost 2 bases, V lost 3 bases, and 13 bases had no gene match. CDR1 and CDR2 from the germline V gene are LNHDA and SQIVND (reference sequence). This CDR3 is CASSIPDLGTGRNYGYTF. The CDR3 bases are TGTGCCAGTAGTATTCCCGACCTCGGGACAGGGAGGAACTATGGCTACACCTTC.

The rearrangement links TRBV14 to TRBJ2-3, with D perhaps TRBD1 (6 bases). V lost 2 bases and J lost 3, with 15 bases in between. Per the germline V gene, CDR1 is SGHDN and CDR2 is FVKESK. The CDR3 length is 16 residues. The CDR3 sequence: CASSQNRDILTDTQYF. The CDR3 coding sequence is TGTGCCAGCAGCCAAAACCGGGACATACTGACAGATACGCAGTATTTT.

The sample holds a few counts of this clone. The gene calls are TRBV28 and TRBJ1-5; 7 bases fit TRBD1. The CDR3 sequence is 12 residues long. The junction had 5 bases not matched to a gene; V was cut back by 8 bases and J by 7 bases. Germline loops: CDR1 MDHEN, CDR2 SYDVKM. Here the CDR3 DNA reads TGTGCCAGCGAAACAGGGGTGCAGCCCCAGCATTTT. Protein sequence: CASETGVQPQHF.

The CDR3 loop is CASSQLGGAHTEAFF. In nucleotides, the CDR3 is TGTGCCAGCAGTCAACTAGGAGGGGCGCATACTGAAGCTTTCTTT. The chain recombines TRBV6-5 with TRBJ1-1; a possible D gene is TRBD1 (5 bases). Per the germline V gene, CDR1 is MNHEY and CDR2 is SVGAGI. The CDR3 length is 15 residues. V shed 5 bases and J shed 5 bases, with 18 bases lying between them.

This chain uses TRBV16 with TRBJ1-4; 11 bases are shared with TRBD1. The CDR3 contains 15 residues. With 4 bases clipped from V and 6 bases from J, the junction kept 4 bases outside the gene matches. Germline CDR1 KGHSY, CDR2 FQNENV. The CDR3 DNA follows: TGTGCCAGCAGCCCCGGGACAGGGGGATATGAAAAACTGTTTTTT. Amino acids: CASSPGTGGYEKLFF.

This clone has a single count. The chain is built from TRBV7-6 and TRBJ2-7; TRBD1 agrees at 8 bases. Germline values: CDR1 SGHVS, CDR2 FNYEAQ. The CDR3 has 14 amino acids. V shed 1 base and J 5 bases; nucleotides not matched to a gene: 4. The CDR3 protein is CASSLGTGIDEQYF. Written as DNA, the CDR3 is TGTGCCAGCAGCTTAGGGACAGGGATCGACGAGCAGTACTTC.

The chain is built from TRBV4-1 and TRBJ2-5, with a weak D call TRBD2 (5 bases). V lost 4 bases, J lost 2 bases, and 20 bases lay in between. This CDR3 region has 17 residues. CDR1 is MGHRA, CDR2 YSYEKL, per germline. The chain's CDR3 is CASSLLGFRGSQETQYF. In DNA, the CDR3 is TGCGCCAGCAGCCTCTTGGGGTTTCGGGGTAGTCAAGAGACCCAGTACTTC.

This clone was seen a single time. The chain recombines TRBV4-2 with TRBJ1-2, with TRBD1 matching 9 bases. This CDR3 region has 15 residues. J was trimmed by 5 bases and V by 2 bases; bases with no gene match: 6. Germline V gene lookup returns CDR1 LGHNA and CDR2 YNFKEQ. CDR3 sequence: CASSQLTGGVYGYTF. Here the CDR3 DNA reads TGTGCCAGCAGCCAACTGACAGGGGGAGTTTATGGCTACACCTTC.

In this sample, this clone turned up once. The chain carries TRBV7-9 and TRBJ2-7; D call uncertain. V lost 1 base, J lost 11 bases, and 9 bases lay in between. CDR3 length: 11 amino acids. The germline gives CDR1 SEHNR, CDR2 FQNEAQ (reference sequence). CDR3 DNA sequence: TGTGCCAGCAGCTTAGAATATCAGAAGTACTTC. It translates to CASSLEYQKYF.

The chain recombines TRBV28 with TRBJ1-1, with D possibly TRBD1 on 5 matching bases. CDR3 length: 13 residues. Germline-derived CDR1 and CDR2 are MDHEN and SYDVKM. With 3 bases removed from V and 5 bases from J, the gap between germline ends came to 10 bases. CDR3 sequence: CASSFGRATEAFF. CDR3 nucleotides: TGTGCCAGCAGTTTTGGCAGGGCTACTGAAGCTTTCTTT.

The CDR3 bases are TGCGCCAGCACCCGACAGGGGGCGCGCGAGCAGTTCTTC. It translates to CASTRQGAREQFF. The chain employs TRBV5-1 and TRBJ2-1; 10 bases align to TRBD1. V was clipped by 6 bases and J by 10 bases; unmatched bases: 7. The germline V gene has CDR1 SGHRS and CDR2 YFSETQ. This CDR3 is built from 13 residues.

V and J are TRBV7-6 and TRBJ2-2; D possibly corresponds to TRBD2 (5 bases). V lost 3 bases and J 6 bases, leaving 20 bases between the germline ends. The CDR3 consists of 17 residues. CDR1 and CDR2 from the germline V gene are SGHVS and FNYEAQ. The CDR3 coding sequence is TGTGCCAGCAGCTTGAATCGGCCCGGGGTTAGGGCCGGGGAGCTGTTTTTT. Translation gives CASSLNRPGVRAGELFF.

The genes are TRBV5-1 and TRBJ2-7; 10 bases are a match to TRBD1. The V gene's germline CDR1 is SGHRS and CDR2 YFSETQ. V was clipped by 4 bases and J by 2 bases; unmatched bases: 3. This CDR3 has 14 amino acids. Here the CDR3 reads CASSDGTGAYEQYF. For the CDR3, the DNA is TGCGCCAGCAGCGACGGGACAGGGGCCTACGAGCAGTACTTC.

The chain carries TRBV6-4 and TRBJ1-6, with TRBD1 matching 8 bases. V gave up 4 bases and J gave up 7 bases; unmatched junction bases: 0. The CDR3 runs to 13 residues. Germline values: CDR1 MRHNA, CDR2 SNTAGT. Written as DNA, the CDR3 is TGTGCCAGCAGTGGGACAGGGAATTCACCCCTCCACTTT. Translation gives CASSGTGNSPLHF.

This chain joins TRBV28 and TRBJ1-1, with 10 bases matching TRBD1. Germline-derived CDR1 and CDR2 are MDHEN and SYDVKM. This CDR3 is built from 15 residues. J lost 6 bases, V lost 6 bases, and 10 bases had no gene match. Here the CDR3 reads CASRPGQGLFAEAFF. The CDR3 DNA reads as TGTGCCAGCAGACCGGGACAGGGGCTGTTCGCTGAAGCTTTCTTT.

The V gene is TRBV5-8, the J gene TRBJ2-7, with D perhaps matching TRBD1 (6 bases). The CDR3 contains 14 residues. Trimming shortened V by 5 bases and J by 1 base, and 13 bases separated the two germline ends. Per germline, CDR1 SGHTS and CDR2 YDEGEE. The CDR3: CASRLTGGSYEQYF. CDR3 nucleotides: TGTGCCAGCAGATTGACAGGTGGTTCCTACGAGCAGTACTTC.

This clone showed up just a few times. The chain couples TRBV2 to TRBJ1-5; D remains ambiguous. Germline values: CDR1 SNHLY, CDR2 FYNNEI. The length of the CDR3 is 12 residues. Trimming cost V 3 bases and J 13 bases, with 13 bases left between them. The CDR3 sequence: CASSDGPGLQHF. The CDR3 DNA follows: TGTGCCAGCAGTGACGGTCCAGGCCTTCAGCATTTT.

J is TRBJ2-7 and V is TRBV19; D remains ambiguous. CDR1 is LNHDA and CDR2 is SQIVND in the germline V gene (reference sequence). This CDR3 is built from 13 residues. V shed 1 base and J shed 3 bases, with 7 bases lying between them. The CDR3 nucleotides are TGTGCCAGTAGTATAGGCGCAGGCTACGAGCAGTACTTC. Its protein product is CASSIGAGYEQYF.

CDR3 sequence reads: CASSLRLAHSSYNEQFF. Written as DNA, the CDR3 is TGTGCCAGCAGTTTAAGGCTAGCACACAGCTCCTACAATGAGCAGTTCTTC. The rearrangement links TRBV27 to TRBJ2-1; possible D gene TRBD2, 5 bases. CDR1 MNHEY and CDR2 SMNVEV come from the germline V gene (reference sequence). V was cut by 2 bases and J by 0 bases, with 14 bases left in between. CDR3 length equals 17 residues.

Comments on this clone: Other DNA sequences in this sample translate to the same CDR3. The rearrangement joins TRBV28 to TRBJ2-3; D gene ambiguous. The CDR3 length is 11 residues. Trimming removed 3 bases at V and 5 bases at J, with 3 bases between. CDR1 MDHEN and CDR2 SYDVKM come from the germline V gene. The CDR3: CASSLRDTQYF. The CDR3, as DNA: TGTGCCAGCAGTTTGCGAGATACGCAGTATTTT.

The CDR3 loop reads CASSLRTTNTEAFF. CDR3 DNA: TGTGCCAGCAGCTTAAGGACAACGAACACTGAAGCTTTCTTT. The chain employs TRBV5-5 and TRBJ1-1, with D possibly TRBD1 on 5 matching bases. V was trimmed by 2 bases and J by 1 base, leaving 9 bases between them. This CDR3 is 14 amino acids long. Germline loops: CDR1 SGHKS, CDR2 YYEKEE (reference sequence).

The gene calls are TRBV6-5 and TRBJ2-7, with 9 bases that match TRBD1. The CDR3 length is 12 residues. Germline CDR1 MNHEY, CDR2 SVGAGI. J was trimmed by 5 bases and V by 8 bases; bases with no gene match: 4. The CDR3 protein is CASGTGSHEQYF. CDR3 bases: TGTGCCAGCGGGACAGGGAGCCACGAGCAGTACTTC.

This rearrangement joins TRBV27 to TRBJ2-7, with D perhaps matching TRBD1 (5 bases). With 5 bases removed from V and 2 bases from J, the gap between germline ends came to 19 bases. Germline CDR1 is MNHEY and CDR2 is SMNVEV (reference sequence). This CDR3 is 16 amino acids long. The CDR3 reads CASSPLIDQGPYEQYF. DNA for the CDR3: TGTGCCAGCAGTCCTCTAATTGATCAGGGCCCCTACGAGCAGTACTTC.

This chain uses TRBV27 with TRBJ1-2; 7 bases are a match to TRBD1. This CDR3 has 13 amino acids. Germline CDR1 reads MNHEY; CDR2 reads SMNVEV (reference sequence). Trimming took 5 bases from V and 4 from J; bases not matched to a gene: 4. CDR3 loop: CASSPGGSYGYTF. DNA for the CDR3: TGTGCCAGCAGTCCAGGGGGAAGCTATGGCTACACCTTC.

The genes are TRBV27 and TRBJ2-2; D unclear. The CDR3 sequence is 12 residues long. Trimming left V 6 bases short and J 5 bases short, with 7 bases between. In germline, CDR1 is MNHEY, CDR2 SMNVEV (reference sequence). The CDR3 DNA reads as TGTGCCAGCAGCCCGACAACCGGGGAGCTGTTTTTT. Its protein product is CASSPTTGELFF.